This T cell receptor (beta chain) was obtained from a study of regulatory T cells in long-lasting Graves disease. At least ten counts were recorded for this clonotype. To make TCR beta libraries, researchers used iRepertoire HTBI primers and Arm-PCR of CDR3 regions. TCRdb recomputed calls from the multiplex PCR reads with MiXCR, one row per CDR3 protein. Counted here are roughly 500,000 distinct CDR3 sequences, about 12% occurring once; the ten biggest clones make up roughly 8.2%. Time point indicated: newly diagnosed GD, antithyroid drugs for less than 3 months. RNA from PBMCs was the source of the TCR library. The trim removed 4 bases at V and 3 bases at J, leaving 5 bases unmatched. This CDR3 comprises 14 residues. The germline gives CDR1 SGHRS, CDR2 YFSETQ. The same data also contributed to another study, on T cells in Graves' hyperthyroidism and ophthalmopathy.

This specimen consisted of peripheral blood mononuclear cells (PBMCs), obtained at new diagnosis, from a patient treated with antithyroid drugs. The receptor was isolated from a woman in her 30s with Graves disease. The rearrangement links TRBV5-1 to TRBJ2-7, with TRBD2 matching over 9 bases. The CDR3: CASSILAGGYEQYF. In DNA, the CDR3 is TGCGCCAGCAGCATACTAGCGGGCGGCTACGAGCAGTACTTC.